Given below is one T cell receptor beta chain in context. This clone was detected once. Its recognized antigen is unknown. Per-base quality was not reported, and no clone a single base away is much larger than it. CDR3 length: 16 amino acids, cysteine to phenylalanine. Of the read, only the CDR3 DNA is kept; its 48 bases are in frame from base 1. Trimmed from V: 1 base; trimmed from J: 2 bases; junction bases lacking a gene match: 7. CDR1 and CDR2 are drawn from the germline V gene: SQVTM, ANQGSEA. Receptors were amplified or captured by the immunoSEQ multiplex PCR assay. For the multiplex PCR, a mixture combining 60 forward primers for TCR Vbeta segments and 13 reverse primers for TCR Jbeta segments was used. A multiplex PCR assay on genomic DNA amplified the CDR3 region of rearranged TCR beta genes. The amplified TCR beta libraries were sequenced on the Illumina HiSeq System as 87-base-pair reads. The paper's processing steps were these. In a later analysis, 70 million to 95 million unique TCR beta chains were counted across the approximately 670 repertoires, and roughly 11 million of these chains were shared by at least two donors. To remove PCR and sequencing errors, raw reads were error-corrected and collapsed into unique sequences using a nearest-neighbor algorithm that merged closely related sequences. To assign V, D and J gene segments, CDR3 sequences were aligned to IMGT reference sequences. For a sequence to be retained, at least a six-nucleotide match to both a V gene segment and a J gene segment was required. Rearrangements were classified as productive when the CDR3 lacked stop codons and remained in frame with V and J, and all other rearrangements were classified as non-productive. CDR3 was defined by IMGT convention, running from the second conserved V-encoded cysteine to the conserved J-encoded phenylalanine. In an earlier analysis of around 570 of the donors, sequences lacking an unambiguous match to a single V gene segment were excluded. An earlier analysis of a few hundred of the donors classified V segments as functional when productive rearrangements were above 56.7% and as segregating when the standard deviation between donors was above 5%. A statistical classification framework was developed to diagnose cytomegalovirus status using the catalog of TCR beta chain sequences. A later analysis assigned V and J genes by comparing TCR nucleotide sequences with IMGT/GENE-DB human TR gene sequences. Using the TCRdist pipeline, a later analysis assigned CDR3 sequences along with most-parsimonious VDJ recombination scenarios. A later analysis defined each TCR beta chain by its CDR3 amino acid sequence plus V-gene family, and excluded reads lacking a unique V-gene family. In a later analysis, 450 to 600 highly shared, low-generation-probability nucleotide sequences were removed to address suspected cross-contamination and a sequencing artifact. For each public chain, a later analysis derived a clonal expansion index from normalized ranks of inferred template counts within each repertoire. In a later analysis, generation probabilities were computed with a VDJ recombination model fitted to out-of-frame rearrangements, and the resulting probabilities were checked against IGoR. Hypergeometric tests were used in a later analysis to score TCR-TCR, TCR-HLA and TCR-CMV co-occurrence, with a repertoire-size bias correction applied to the TCR pairs. To estimate false discovery rates, a later analysis permuted the HLA or CMV assignments 20 times. In a later analysis, co-occurring TCRs were grouped using DBSCAN, and TCRdist sequence similarity was added for clustering within HLA-allele-positive subsets. Co-occurrence clustering excluded repertoires with fewer than 30,000 or more than 120,000 public chains, plus five with anomalous nucleotide sharing. In TCRdb, the immuneACCESS table is reduced to in-frame sequences with V and J assigned. These tables do not hold every clone; where another copy was compared, an unresolved V gene accounts for under half, and the others remain unexplained. V, J and clone size are taken as reported in that table, and D and trimming were inferred from the DNA itself. Present in this sample are roughly 130,000 clones, around four fifths of which were seen just once. The ten biggest clones cover approximately 5% of the sample.

The source of the sample is a study of cytomegalovirus exposure and HLA in healthy donors (dated by TCRdb to 2016 to 2017). Broadly, across the study: In an earlier analysis of approximately 500 of the donors, 276 Gb of sequence data and some 120 million unique TCR beta sequences from about 179 million T cells were reported. Of the approximately 370 genotyped donors, approximately 81% were placed in the genetic ancestry cluster associated with self-reported Caucasian donors. Donor age, sex, ethnicity and CMV serostatus were compiled alongside the repertoire data. In a later analysis, previously published TCR beta repertoires from 600 to 850 donors were re-analyzed and high-resolution HLA genotyping was added so that TCR occurrence patterns could be studied. The study aimed to test whether signatures of past pathogen exposure could be identified by cataloging public T cell receptors. In a later genetic analysis, genome-wide SNP genotypes for about 55% of the 666 donors were used, and that subset was treated as a discovery cohort. On average, about 200,000 unique TCR beta nucleotide sequences were sequenced per donor among 398 genotyped donors of the cohort, with roughly 18% of those sequences being non-productive. HLA typing included class I and class II loci at four-digit resolution. Every repertoire in the discovery cohort had been generated on one and the same sequencing platform. An early release that covered approximately 600 HLA-typed donors contained about 300 gigabases of sequencing data and about 93 million unique TCR sequences. An earlier analysis of several hundred of the donors applied high-throughput TCR beta sequencing to assess whether each TCR beta V gene segment acted as functional or pseudogenic. Rather than using new phenotypic data, the later analysis identified candidate immune exposures from TCR beta sequences and from how often those sequences occurred across donors. Besides the first cohort of 666 subjects, a separate validation cohort made up of over 100 different subjects was used. Typing coverage differed by locus: A, B, C, DRB1 and DQB1 were typed in roughly 620-630 donors, DQA1 in approximately 520, DPA1 in around 580, and DPB1 in around 490. The T cell repertoires of several hundred subjects were profiled by immunosequencing and related to cytomegalovirus serostatus. To predict cytomegalovirus infection status, the study combined high-throughput TCR immunosequencing, statistical association of individual TCRs with disease status, and machine learning. Because of strong linkage in the cohort, 4 to 6 DR-DQ haplotypes were treated as single units for association and clustering.

Overall study outcomes, separate from this receptor: Compared with equally common non-associated chains, HLA-associated TCR beta chains in a later analysis were more clonally expanded and had lower generation probabilities. Because counts were too low, some 17 rarely observed V segments, including chromosome 9 orphons, were left out of the earlier analysis of a few hundred of the donors. A further reported finding was that TCR beta sequences accurately predicted the HLA-A and HLA-B alleles for most subjects in the first cohort. The sequencing pipeline was judged likely to have produced a cluster of highly shared sequence variants as a technical artifact. Strong co-occurrence of HLA alleles, especially DR and DQ, made assigning TCR associations to individual alleles difficult. Because HLA typing was unavailable for some donors at each locus, only the typed subset was used in association tests. Some IMGT-functional V segments, including TRBV6-2 and TRBV6-3, could not be told apart with the 87-base-pair reads, so those segments were excluded. Several of the top co-occurrence clusters appeared to be linked to parvovirus B19, influenza, CMV and Epstein-Barr virus, according to a later analysis. Correlated functional status among segregating V segments might be attributable to linkage disequilibrium, but an unknown experimental factor could not be ruled out. A later genetic analysis associated a missense DCLRE1C variant with V-gene and J-gene trimming of TCR beta chains, and an independent cohort replicated the association. For the cohort, immune exposure information was limited to CMV serostatus. Most TCR sequences were seen in very few donors, while some public TCRs were found in many individuals. A later genetic analysis reported fewer N-insertions in productive TCRs among donors in an Asian-associated ancestry cluster than the roughly 700-donor mean. Only TCR beta chains were sequenced in this cohort, and the absence of alpha or paired-chain data limited detectable features. The authors suggested that the approach could potentially be extended to other disease states and immunological phenotypes. In both the original and validation cohorts, the classifier was reported to diagnose cytomegalovirus status with high specificity and sensitivity. Sequencing depth was assumed to be roughly uniform across donors in the presence/absence analyses, though that assumption may not hold. Three of the identified cytomegalovirus-associated TCR beta chains were confirmed in vitro to be specific for cytomegalovirus antigens. In a later analysis, most CMV-associated TCR beta chains were found to appear HLA-restricted, with HLA associations seemingly driven largely by CMV exposure. In a later analysis, TCR association rates were found to vary across HLA loci, with the most associated TCRs seen for DRB1 alleles and the fewest for HLA-C alleles. An earlier analysis of 587 of the donors showed that most TCR beta V segments appeared in productive rearrangements either about 87% or about 30% of the time, which broadly matched IMGT annotations. A total of about 180 TCR beta chains were listed by the study as associated with cytomegalovirus. Specific HLA alleles were associated with roughly 17,000 TCR beta sequences at a false discovery rate of 0.05 in a later analysis.

The cohort comprised more than 550 healthy bone marrow donors. At the time of sampling, every cohort member was nominally healthy, though immune exposures that went unrecorded were likely present. The donor was CMV seronegative and belonged to the group of 380 or so seronegative cohort members. A peripheral blood sample was collected from each donor, and TCR beta sequencing was performed on peripheral blood mononuclear cells. Genomic DNA extraction from the blood cell samples was performed with the Qiagen DNeasy Blood Extraction Kit. Sequences were obtained from PBMCs. The TCR was taken from a man aged 25 to 40 in good health and CMV-seronegative. Recombination joined TRBV29-1 with TRBJ2-1, with 8 central nucleotides matching TRBD2. The sequenced DNA: TGCAGCGTTGAAGGCCTTGAGCGGGGGACCTACAATGAGCAGTTCTTC. Its translation is CSVEGLERGTYNEQFF.